Sequencing of this TCR beta chain was carried out in a study of graft-versus-host responses after intestinal transplantation. This CDR3 region has 16 residues. Germline CDR1 is MRHNA and CDR2 is SNTAGT. The ends lost 4 bases at V and 1 base at J; junction bases unmatched: 7. General study points: Peak levels of circulating GvH clones tracked with early post-transplant HvG declines. Researchers found GvH clones in recipient marrow, and some showed up first in ileum or blood.

TCRdb's copy holds only in-frame clones and misses some; the assay was immunoSEQ multiplex PCR. The table includes under 20,000 clones, 75% to 95% detected once. Details on this clone: Its matching antigen is unknown.

Sequenced here: PBMCs, sampled 350 to 400 days after transplant. V is TRBV6-4 and J is TRBJ2-3, with 8 positions matching TRBD2. The sequence was collected from a human patient who received an intestinal transplant, so some T cells may come from the graft donor. The CDR3 DNA reads TGTGCCAGCAGTGGAAATAGCGGGGCGGGCACAGATACGCAGTATTTT. Translation gives CASSGNSGAGTDTQYF.